These 24 T cell receptor beta chains were sequenced from one sample in a study of patients and donors after allogeneic stem cell transplantation. TCRdb re-analysed the RT-PCR reads in MiXCR, keeping a single row per CDR3 protein. The sample has roughly 960,000 distinct CDR3 sequences, roughly 18% seen once. Sequencing was performed on blood, either unsorted or a sorted T cell fraction (not recorded which). These receptors originate from a human donor who was either an allogeneic HSCT recipient or a stem cell or donor lymphocyte infusion donor (not recorded which). It is not recorded whose cells these are; they may come from a transplant donor.

The table lists this clonotype with many counts. This chain uses TRBV6-1 with TRBJ2-7; 7 nucleotides agree with TRBD1. V lost 5 bases to trimming and J lost 3 bases; unmatched junction nucleotides: 10. Germline V gene sequence: CDR1 MNHNS, CDR2 SASEGT. This CDR3 has 15 residues. The CDR3 nucleotides are TGTGCCAGCAGTAGGGCTATAGGGGGCGGCTACGAGCAGTACTTC. It encodes CASSRAIGGGYEQYF.

This chain links TRBV24-1 with TRBJ2-2; D may be TRBD2 (5 bases). CDR1 is KGHDR and CDR2 is SFDVKD in the germline V gene. CDR3 size: 16 residues. V was shortened by 4 bases and J by 1 base, with 12 bases between the two germline ends. As DNA, the CDR3 is TGTGCCACCAGTGAGTCGGGCGAGGGGAACACCGGGGAGCTGTTTTTT. Its translation is CATSESGEGNTGELFF.

This clonotype was recorded many times. The rearrangement uses TRBV29-1 and TRBJ2-7; D not certain. Trimming removed 2 bases at V and 5 bases at J, with 10 bases between. Germline-derived CDR1 and CDR2 are SQVTM and ANQGSEA. The CDR3 runs to 12 residues. In DNA, the CDR3 is TGCAGCGTTGAATCCTTATCCAACGAGCAGTACTTC. Protein: CSVESLSNEQYF.

The gene calls are TRBV27 and TRBJ2-3; the D gene is possibly TRBD1 (6 bases). The CDR3 has 15 amino acids. Trimming left V 7 bases short and J 6 bases short, with 20 bases between. Per the germline V gene, CDR1 is MNHEY and CDR2 is SMNVEV (reference sequence). This CDR3 reads CASNLIQGPGDTQYF. CDR3 coding DNA: TGTGCCAGCAACTTAATACAGGGACCCGGGGATACGCAGTATTTT.

This clonotype has more than one count but fewer than ten. The chain recombines TRBV6-2 or TRBV6-3 with TRBJ2-2, with D possibly matching TRBD1 (5 bases). In germline, CDR1 is MNHEY, CDR2 SVGEGT. Trimming took off 6 bases at V and 4 bases at J, with 12 bases between the two ends. The CDR3 is 14 residues long. CDR3 sequence (DNA): TGTGCCAGCAGATTAGGGGTAATCACCGGGGAGCTGTTTTTT. Translation gives CASRLGVITGELFF.

This clonotype was seen a handful of times. The V call is TRBV5-6, the J call TRBJ1-1; 11 nucleotides match TRBD1. This CDR3 spans 14 amino acids. V gave up 4 bases and J gave up 10 bases; unmatched junction bases: 9. Germline V gives CDR1 SGHDT, CDR2 YYEEEE. The CDR3 reads CASSLGQGVRIAFF. Written as DNA, the CDR3 is TGTGCCAGCAGCCTGGGACAGGGGGTCCGGATAGCTTTCTTT.

J is TRBJ2-3 and V is TRBV5-1; 12 nucleotides match TRBD2. In germline, CDR1 is SGHRS, CDR2 YFSETQ. CDR3 length: 16 residues. J lost 2 bases, V lost 4 bases, and 5 bases had no gene match. This CDR3 is CASSPGLAGFTDTQYF. CDR3 coding DNA: TGCGCCAGCAGCCCGGGACTAGCGGGTTTCACAGATACGCAGTATTTT.

In this sample, this clonotype turned up a few times. V is TRBV7-2 and J is TRBJ1-2, with a tentative D call TRBD1 (5 bases). The CDR3 runs 14 residues. The V gene's germline CDR1 is SGHTA and CDR2 FQGNSA. The germline V and J ends were trimmed by 5 bases and 4 bases, with 14 bases remaining between them. CDR3 region: CASSQTPGPYGYTF. DNA for the CDR3: TGTGCCAGCAGCCAGACCCCAGGGCCCTATGGCTACACCTTC.

This clonotype has more than one count but fewer than ten. J is TRBJ2-1 and V is TRBV4-3; 9 bases fit TRBD2. The CDR3 has 18 amino acids. J lost 2 bases, V lost 0 bases, and 8 bases had no gene match. Germline CDR1 reads LGHNA; CDR2 reads YSLEER. CDR3 nucleotides: TGCGCCAGCAGCCAAGAAGGTAATAGCGGGGGCCCCTACAATGAGCAGTTCTTC. It specifies CASSQEGNSGGPYNEQFF.

In its sample, this clonotype was seen many times. This chain joins TRBV12-3 or TRBV12-4 and TRBJ2-1; no clear D. V was trimmed by 5 bases and J by 4 bases, leaving 6 bases between them. The CDR3 contains 12 residues. Here the CDR3 reads CASSHGYNEQFF. The CDR3 coding sequence is TGTGCCAGCAGTCACGGGTACAATGAGCAGTTCTTC.

This clonotype came up a few times. V gene TRBV20-1 combines with J gene TRBJ2-1; no definite D call. The germline V gene has CDR1 DFQATT and CDR2 SNEGSKA (reference sequence). The length of the CDR3 is 12 residues. The V end lost 3 bases, the J end lost 2 bases, and 5 bases lay between the germline ends. The CDR3 region is CSARNPYNEQFF. CDR3 nucleotides: TGCAGTGCTAGGAACCCCTACAATGAGCAGTTCTTC.

The chain links TRBV3-1 to TRBJ2-7; D not certain. The CDR3 is made up of 12 amino acids. V was cut by 5 bases and J by 7 bases, with 12 bases left in between. CDR1 LGHDT and CDR2 YNNKEL come from the germline V gene (reference sequence). DNA of the CDR3: TGTGCCAGCAGCAAAAATTTCGGGGAGCAGTACTTC. Protein sequence: CASSKNFGEQYF.

This clonotype has a count of ten or more. The chain combines TRBV24-1 with TRBJ2-3, with TRBD1 identical over 12 bases. The CDR3 runs 16 residues. V shed 4 bases and J 5 bases; nucleotides not matched to a gene: 6. From germline, CDR1 is KGHDR and CDR2 SFDVKD. CDR3 sequence: CATSEPGTGGRDTQYF. The CDR3 coding sequence is TGTGCCACCAGTGAACCCGGGACAGGGGGCCGAGATACGCAGTATTTT.

This chain joins TRBV11-2 and TRBJ2-3, with D possibly being TRBD1 or TRBD2 (7 bases each). The CDR3 totals 18 residues. Germline-derived CDR1 and CDR2 are SGHAT and FQNNGV. V lost 1 base and J lost 6, with 23 bases in between. CDR3 protein: CASSLGVPAGQGGDTQYF. As DNA, the CDR3 is TGTGCCAGCAGCTTAGGTGTGCCAGCGGGGCAGGGGGGGGATACGCAGTATTTT.

This clonotype was counted only a few times. The J gene is TRBJ2-5, the V gene TRBV7-8; 7 bases are shared with TRBD1. This CDR3 has 13 amino acids. J was trimmed by 4 bases and V by 5 bases; bases with no gene match: 4. CDR1 SGHVS and CDR2 FQNEAQ come from the germline V gene. The CDR3 region has the DNA TGTGCCAGCAGCCATGACAGGGTAGAGACCCAGTACTTC. Amino acid sequence: CASSHDRVETQYF.

The J gene is TRBJ1-2, the V gene TRBV20-1, with TRBD1 identical over 9 bases. The V gene end was trimmed by 6 bases and the J gene end by 4 bases; junction bases not matched to a gene: 3. The CDR3 length is 12 residues. Germline V gene lookup returns CDR1 DFQATT and CDR2 SNEGSKA (reference sequence). The CDR3: CSAADRGYGYTF. CDR3 sequence (DNA): TGCAGTGCCGCGGACAGGGGCTATGGCTACACCTTC.

For the CDR3, the DNA is TGTGCCAGCAGCGTAGAGGTGGGATCCTACAATGAGCAGTTCTTC. Protein: CASSVEVGSYNEQFF. The rearrangement joins TRBV9 to TRBJ2-1; D call uncertain. The CDR3 is 15 amino acids. Germline V lookup: CDR1 SGDLS, CDR2 YYNGEE. The ends were cut back, 0 bases at V and 1 base at J, with 8 bases in the middle.

This rearrangement joins TRBV5-1 to TRBJ2-5; 9 bases are a match to TRBD1. V lost 1 base and J lost 1; bases outside the gene matches: 8. Germline CDR1 SGHRS, CDR2 YFSETQ. The CDR3 length is 17 residues. The CDR3 coding sequence is TGCGCCAGCAGCTTGTATCGACAGGGGGAATTCCAAGAGACCCAGTACTTC. Translation gives CASSLYRQGEFQETQYF.

This rearrangement joins TRBV4-1 to TRBJ1-5; D may be TRBD1 (6 bases). V was clipped by 0 bases and J by 16 bases, with 19 bases between them. The CDR3 is 14 residues long. Germline V CDR1 and CDR2: MGHRA, YSYEKL. CDR3 in DNA: TGCGCCAGCAGCCAAGAAGGGGGACGGCTAGGAGAACATTTT. Its protein is CASSQEGGRLGEHF.

This rearrangement joins TRBV5-1 to TRBJ2-7; D tentatively fits TRBD1 or TRBD2 (5 bases each). V dropped 4 bases and J dropped 2 bases, with 16 bases sitting between them. Germline V gene lookup returns CDR1 SGHRS and CDR2 YFSETQ. The CDR3 covers 15 residues. The CDR3 DNA sequence: TGCGCCAGCAGCCGGTCGGGGCCGAACCCCTACGAGCAGTACTTC. Its translation is CASSRSGPNPYEQYF.

This clonotype is a singleton in its sample. V and J are TRBV7-2 and TRBJ2-1; 14 bases fit TRBD2. CDR1 is SGHTA and CDR2 is FQGNSA in the germline V gene. The trim removed 4 bases at V and 9 bases at J, leaving 8 bases unmatched. The CDR3 runs to 16 residues. Here the CDR3 DNA reads TGTGCCAGCAGCTCTCGCGGACTAGCGGGAGGTCTTGAGCAGTTCTTC. Translation: CASSSRGLAGGLEQFF. Using reference TRBV7-2 and TRBJ2-1 for the parts outside the CDR3, the full variable domain is GAGVSQSPSNKVTEKGKDVELRCDPISGHTALYWYRQSLGQGLEFLIYFQGNSAPDKSGLPSDRFSAERTGGSVSTLTIQRTQQEDSAVYLCASSSRGLAGGLEQFFGPGTRLTVL.

The table lists this clonotype with a few counts. V and J are TRBV20-1 and TRBJ2-3; D gene ambiguous. Germline loops: CDR1 DFQATT, CDR2 SNEGSKA (reference sequence). V lost 0 bases and J 5 bases, leaving 18 bases between the germline ends. The CDR3 consists of 16 residues. The CDR3 spells CSARDPGRSSVDTQYF. The CDR3 region has the DNA TGCAGTGCTAGAGATCCGGGTAGATCTAGTGTAGATACGCAGTATTTT.

This clonotype was counted a few times. This chain joins TRBV20-1 and TRBJ2-1; D is unresolved. Germline CDR1 DFQATT, CDR2 SNEGSKA (reference sequence). Deletions cut 1 base from V and 4 bases from J, with 14 bases between. The CDR3 spans 15 residues. The CDR3 sequence: CSARVEYPLYNEQFF. CDR3 DNA: TGCAGTGCTAGAGTGGAGTATCCCTTATACAATGAGCAGTTCTTC.

The chain carries TRBV10-3 and TRBJ2-3; 14 positions match TRBD2. This CDR3 region has 16 residues. Germline V gene lookup returns CDR1 ENHRY and CDR2 SYGVKD. V shed 7 bases and J 3 bases; nucleotides not matched to a gene: 6. CDR3 nucleotides: TGTGCCATCACCCGCGGGACTAGCGGGGGAACAGATACGCAGTATTTT. Protein: CAITRGTSGGTDTQYF.